The 27 T cell receptor beta chains presented below share a single source sample, sequenced in a study of graft-versus-host responses after intestinal transplantation listed by TCRdb under 2021. The antigens of these receptors remain unknown. Taken with the paper, the label for time point translates to: cells obtained before transplantation from donor or recipient. The library relied on the immunoSEQ multiplex PCR assay. TCRdb obtained this table from immuneACCESS and retained in-frame rearrangements with V and J assigned. These tables miss some clones; where compared with another copy, unresolved V genes account for less than half of the shortfall, and the remainder is unexplained. Counted in this sample were about 97,000 clones; about 90% of them appeared once. The ten largest clones represent approximately 0.069% of the sample. This material consisted of unstimulated CD8+ T cells sorted from spleen or lymph node cells, taken before transplant. Receptors were obtained from a human donor who was the organ donor for an intestinal transplant.

The chain carries TRBV7-9 and TRBJ2-7; TRBD1 agrees at 9 bases. V lost 5 bases and J lost 2; bases outside the gene matches: 7. The germline CDR1 and CDR2 sequences are SEHNR and FQNEAQ (reference sequence). The CDR3 consists of 15 residues. CDR3 DNA sequence: TGTGCCAGCAGCCCTCAGACAGGGGGTCCCTACGAGCAGTACTTC. Its translation is CASSPQTGGPYEQYF. Together with reference TRBV7-9 and TRBJ2-7, the CDR3 gives the full variable domain: DTGVSQNPRHKITKRGQNVTFRCDPISEHNRLYWYRQTLGQGPEFLTYFQNEAQLEKSRLLSDRFSAERPKGSFSTLEIQRTEQGDSAMYLCASSPQTGGPYEQYFGPGTRLTVT.

The DNA for the CDR3 is TGTGCCAGCAGATTAGACTACCAAGAGACCCAGTACTTC. It is translated as CASRLDYQETQYF. The chain links TRBV5-4 to TRBJ2-5; D unresolved. The V and J ends lost 5 bases and 0 bases respectively, with 8 bases between them. Germline CDR1 is SGHNT and CDR2 is YYREEE (reference sequence). The CDR3 loop spans 13 amino acids.

In this sample, this clone turned up once. The gene calls are TRBV9 and TRBJ2-7; TRBD2 matches at 10 bases. Germline V gives CDR1 SGDLS, CDR2 YYNGEE. This CDR3 contains 14 residues. V shed 3 bases, J shed 4 bases, and the junction held 4 bases outside the gene matches. CDR3 region: CASSAGTSAYEQYF. The CDR3 nucleotides are TGTGCCAGCAGCGCTGGGACTAGCGCGTACGAGCAGTACTTC.

The rearrangement uses TRBV27 and TRBJ1-6; D is perhaps TRBD1 (6 bases). CDR3 size: 14 residues. V was shortened by 0 bases and J by 9 bases, with 9 bases between the two germline ends. Germline CDR1 reads MNHEY; CDR2 reads SMNVEV (reference sequence). CDR3 amino acids: CASSLSGRGSPLHF. The CDR3 coding sequence is TGTGCCAGCAGTTTATCGGGCAGGGGTTCACCCCTCCACTTT.

The chain has TRBV25-1 and TRBJ1-1, with D unresolved. CDR1 and CDR2 from the germline V gene are MGHDK and SYGVNS. This CDR3 is built from 12 residues. The V gene lost 3 bases and the J gene lost 4 bases, with 6 bases spanning the gap. The CDR3 DNA is TGTGCCAGCAGTGACCCTATCACTGAAGCTTTCTTT. Translating it yields CASSDPITEAFF.

The chain combines TRBV9 with TRBJ2-7; tentatively, D is TRBD2 (6 bases). Trimming took 3 bases from V and 5 from J, leaving 12 bases between them. CDR1 and CDR2 (germline): SGDLS, YYNGEE. This CDR3 spans 13 amino acids. The CDR3 region is CASSGGDFNEQYF. CDR3 bases: TGTGCCAGCAGCGGCGGGGACTTCAACGAGCAGTACTTC.

This chain connects TRBV7-2 to TRBJ2-7; D is perhaps TRBD2 (5 bases). V was shortened by 5 bases and J by 6 bases, with 14 bases between the two germline ends. CDR1 and CDR2 from the germline V gene are SGHTA and FQGNSA. CDR3 length: 13 residues. As DNA, the CDR3 is TGTGCCAGCAGCCACGGACCGGGGAGCGAGCAGTACTTC. Residues: CASSHGPGSEQYF. Together with reference TRBV7-2 and TRBJ2-7, the CDR3 gives the full variable domain: GAGVSQSPSNKVTEKGKDVELRCDPISGHTALYWYRQSLGQGLEFLIYFQGNSAPDKSGLPSDRFSAERTGGSVSTLTIQRTQQEDSAVYLCASSHGPGSEQYFGPGTRLTVT.

The chain carries TRBV6-1 and TRBJ1-6; unclear D gene. The CDR3 runs 17 residues. From germline, CDR1 is MNHNS and CDR2 SASEGT. V gave up 2 bases and J gave up 0 bases, with 11 bases separating them. CDR3 coding DNA: TGTGCCAGCAGTGAACTTAGGGAGGGCTCCTATAATTCACCCCTCCACTTT. The encoded protein is CASSELREGSYNSPLHF.

The rearrangement uses TRBV5-1 and TRBJ1-1, with D unclear. In germline, CDR1 is SGHRS, CDR2 YFSETQ. The length of the CDR3 is 15 residues. Trimming cost V 0 bases and J 5 bases, with 14 bases left between them. CDR3 sequence (DNA): TGCGCCAGCAGCTTGGATATTGAGGTCGGGACTGAAGCTTTCTTT. It is translated as CASSLDIEVGTEAFF.

V gene TRBV10-3 combines with J gene TRBJ1-2, with 9 bases fitting TRBD1. Germline CDR1 and CDR2: ENHRY and SYGVKD. CDR3 size: 12 residues. V trimming: 10 bases; J trimming: 6 bases; junction bases outside the gene matches: 6. The CDR3, as DNA: TGTGCCACACGGACAGGGGTCGATGGCTACACCTTC. Its protein is CATRTGVDGYTF.

V usage is TRBV6-5 and J usage is TRBJ1-1; D unclear. V shed 5 bases and J shed 1 base, with 8 bases lying between them. The CDR3 covers 13 residues. CDR1 is MNHEY and CDR2 is SVGAGI in the germline V gene. CDR3 protein: CASSEYKNTEAFF. The DNA of the CDR3 is TGTGCCAGCAGTGAATACAAGAACACTGAAGCTTTCTTT.

Here the CDR3 reads CASSLVAGPNYGYTF. For the CDR3, the DNA is TGTGCCAGCAGCTTAGTGGCAGGTCCTAACTATGGCTACACCTTC. The J gene is TRBJ1-2, the V gene TRBV13; D is undetermined. V gave up 1 base and J gave up 0 bases, with 9 bases separating them. The CDR3 runs 15 residues. The germline V gene has CDR1 PRHDT and CDR2 FYEKMQ (reference sequence).

The chain employs TRBV2 and TRBJ2-3; 8 bases map to TRBD2. The CDR3 runs 14 residues. CDR1 and CDR2 (germline): SNHLY, FYNNEI. With 5 bases clipped from V and 4 bases from J, the junction kept 5 bases outside the gene matches. CDR3 loop: CASSQAGGPDTQYF. DNA for the CDR3: TGTGCCAGCAGTCAGGCGGGAGGTCCAGATACGCAGTATTTT.

This chain links TRBV11-1 with TRBJ1-1; the match to TRBD1 covers 7 bases. Germline loops: CDR1 SGHAT, CDR2 FQDESV (reference sequence). CDR3 size: 15 residues. Trimming at V came to 3 bases and at J to 0 bases, leaving 4 bases not matched to a gene. The CDR3 DNA follows: TGTGCCAGCAGCTTCCCCAGGGGGATGAACACTGAAGCTTTCTTT. It is translated as CASSFPRGMNTEAFF.

The J gene is TRBJ2-7, the V gene TRBV19; TRBD1 matches 7 bases. The ends lost 6 bases at V and 1 base at J; junction bases unmatched: 6. The CDR3 spans 14 residues. From germline, CDR1 is LNHDA and CDR2 SQIVND (reference sequence). CDR3 region: CASSDRALSYEQYF. Written as DNA, the CDR3 is TGTGCCAGTAGCGACAGGGCCCTTTCCTACGAGCAGTACTTC.

This clone was seen only a few times. This sequence joins TRBV27 and TRBJ2-1; D remains ambiguous. V was cut by 3 bases and J by 3 bases, with 15 bases left in between. The CDR3 runs to 16 residues. Germline V gene data show CDR1 as MNHEY and CDR2 as SMNVEV (reference sequence). The CDR3 region has the DNA TGTGCCAGCAGTTTGTTCCCCCTTAGTAGCTACAATGAGCAGTTCTTC. Translated: CASSLFPLSSYNEQFF.

This chain joins TRBV2 and TRBJ1-3; D is uncertain. The CDR3 length is 17 residues. Germline CDR1 and CDR2: SNHLY and FYNNEI. The V gene lost 3 bases and the J gene lost 1 base, with 16 bases spanning the gap. As DNA, the CDR3 is TGTGCCAGCAGTGATTCGAGCGGACGGCTATCTGGAAACACCATATATTTT. Translating it yields CASSDSSGRLSGNTIYF.

The chain is built from TRBV18 and TRBJ2-4; the match to TRBD1 covers 10 bases. The germline gives CDR1 KGHSH, CDR2 LQKENI. Losses at the gene ends were 3 bases for V and 8 bases for J; bases not matched to a gene: 4. The CDR3 sequence is 14 residues long. The CDR3 loop reads CASSPGQGGYIQYF. Here the CDR3 DNA reads TGTGCCAGCTCACCTGGACAGGGGGGGTACATTCAGTACTTC.

This clone was found once. The chain recombines TRBV7-9 with TRBJ2-7; 8 positions match TRBD1. With 6 bases clipped from V and 0 bases from J, the junction kept 4 bases outside the gene matches. From germline, CDR1 is SEHNR and CDR2 FQNEAQ (reference sequence). The CDR3 loop spans 14 amino acids. The CDR3 DNA reads TGTGCCAGCAGTTTCGGACAGGGCTCCTACGAGCAGTACTTC. Translation: CASSFGQGSYEQYF.

The genes are TRBV11-2 and TRBJ1-2, with 7 bases identical to TRBD1. Germline values: CDR1 SGHAT, CDR2 FQNNGV. V dropped 0 bases and J dropped 3; count of bases not matched to a gene: 7. The CDR3 contains 16 residues. The CDR3 loop reads CASSLEGTEGYYGYTF. DNA for the CDR3: TGTGCCAGCAGCTTAGAAGGGACAGAGGGTTACTATGGCTACACCTTC.

The chain carries TRBV7-9 and TRBJ2-1, with unresolved D. Germline assignment: CDR1 SEHNR and CDR2 FQNEAQ (reference sequence). This CDR3 comprises 12 residues. The V end was cut by 5 bases, the J end by 5 bases, with 7 bases between. CDR3 in amino acids: CASSTTHNEQFF. The DNA of the CDR3 is TGTGCCAGCAGCACCACTCACAATGAGCAGTTCTTC.

This clone appeared a single time. The chain combines TRBV9 with TRBJ2-1; 9 nucleotides match TRBD1. The CDR3 has 13 amino acids. The germline V gene has CDR1 SGDLS and CDR2 YYNGEE. The J segment lost 9 bases and the V segment lost 8 bases, leaving 9 bases of the junction unmatched. Here the CDR3 DNA reads TGTGCCAGGGGACAGGGACCGCGGGGTGAGCAGTTCTTC. This sequence encodes CARGQGPRGEQFF.

The rearrangement uses TRBV30 and TRBJ2-2, with D unclear. V lost 1 base and J lost 0, with 6 bases in between. The CDR3 extends over 14 amino acids. Germline V gene data show CDR1 as GTSNPN and CDR2 as SVGIG (reference sequence). CDR3 amino acids: CAWSGSTNTGELFF. Written as DNA, the CDR3 is TGTGCCTGGAGTGGATCTACGAACACCGGGGAGCTGTTTTTT.

This clone was recorded only once. The V and J genes are TRBV4-1 and TRBJ2-1; TRBD1 aligns across 7 bases. Germline trimming cut 4 bases from V and 6 bases from J; bases unmatched to any gene: 9. This CDR3 spans 15 amino acids. Germline CDR1 and CDR2: MGHRA and YSYEKL. The CDR3 sequence is CASSPSATGINEQFF. For the CDR3, the DNA is TGCGCCAGCAGCCCTTCTGCGACAGGGATCAATGAGCAGTTCTTC.

This chain joins TRBV6-5 and TRBJ1-1; 7 positions agree with TRBD1. Germline-derived CDR1 and CDR2 are MNHEY and SVGAGI. V dropped 2 bases and J dropped 11; count of bases not matched to a gene: 8. The CDR3 is 13 residues long. In DNA, the CDR3 is TGTGCCAGCAGTTACGGGGACAGTAATGATGCTTTCTTT. Encoded protein: CASSYGDSNDAFF.

V and J are TRBV14 and TRBJ1-2; TRBD1 might be the D (6 bases). Germline V gives CDR1 SGHDN, CDR2 FVKESK. V lost 2 bases and J lost 3, with 37 bases in between. The CDR3 spans 23 residues. The CDR3 DNA sequence: TGTGCCAGCAGCCAATACCTTCTTGCCCTACCGACAGGAGGAGGTGAGAAGGACTATGGCTACACCTTC. Its translation is CASSQYLLALPTGGGEKDYGYTF.

The count of this clone is one. This chain joins TRBV2 and TRBJ1-5; 7 bases map to TRBD1. Germline V gene data show CDR1 as SNHLY and CDR2 as FYNNEI. V was pared by 8 bases and J by 6 bases, with 13 bases of the junction left unmatched. The CDR3 totals 15 residues. CDR3: CASRPTGPQTQPQHF. Here the CDR3 DNA reads TGTGCCAGCCGGCCGACAGGGCCCCAAACTCAGCCCCAGCATTTT.